This paragraph covers one T cell receptor (beta chain) sequence. What it recognizes is unknown. Deletions cut 3 bases from V and 2 bases from J, with 12 bases between. The CDR3 is 15 amino acids. Germline assignment: CDR1 SGHTA and CDR2 FQGTGA. This sample is part of a study of blood T cells in healthy people across ages. Broader study findings: Significant beta diversity loss was already apparent by age around 36, declining roughly linearly.

The individuals who served as donors were healthy Caucasians living in Russia, aged roughly 6 to 90. Every donor contributed 7.5 to 10 milliliters of peripheral blood by blood draw. A sample-barcoded 5' primer and a J-beta primer mix were used in a second PCR of about 7 to 12 cycles. Each single sample gave us at least 2.5 million CDR3-containing paired-end reads. MiXCR, applied by TCRdb to the 5' RACE reads, yields one record per CDR3 protein. Of roughly 1,800,000 distinct CDR3 sequences listed, around 48% are singletons. The genes are TRBV7-3 and TRBJ2-3; no definite D call. This receptor was identified in a woman aged 40 to 50 in good health. The sample comprised blood. The CDR3 loop is CASSFTGPYTDTQYF. In DNA form, the CDR3 reads TGTGCCAGCAGCTTTACCGGGCCCTACACAGATACGCAGTATTTT.